Presented here are 17 T cell receptor beta chains from one specimen sequenced in a study of blood T cell repertoires in COVID-19. Data came from immunoSEQ multiplex PCR; TCRdb stores just in-frame clones and leaves some out. The sample yields around 37,000 clones, more than 85% seen once. Material for sequencing was peripheral blood. Receptors were obtained from an elderly woman with acute or convalescent COVID-19.

The V call is TRBV7-2, the J call TRBJ2-7; 11 bases fit TRBD2. This CDR3 is built from 17 residues. The J segment lost 3 bases and the V segment lost 4 bases, leaving 11 bases of the junction unmatched. Germline CDR1 and CDR2: SGHTA and FQGNSA. In nucleotides, the CDR3 is TGTGCCAGCAGCTCGACCCGAGCTAGCGGGGGGCTCTACGAGCAGTACTTC. Its protein is CASSSTRASGGLYEQYF.

This chain connects TRBV19 to TRBJ1-5; D might be TRBD1 (5 bases). The germline CDR1 and CDR2 sequences are LNHDA and SQIVND (reference sequence). The CDR3 spans 16 residues. V shed 7 bases and J shed 4 bases, with 20 bases lying between them. The DNA for the CDR3 is TGTGCCAGTAAGGAAAGGTTGGGGACTGGGAATCAGCCCCAGCATTTT. This encodes CASKERLGTGNQPQHF.

This clone was detected a few times. The V call is TRBV4-1, the J call TRBJ1-3; no definite D call. V was shortened by 1 base and J by 3 bases, with 7 bases between the two germline ends. Looked up from germline, CDR1 is MGHRA and CDR2 is YSYEKL. The CDR3 contains 14 residues. The DNA of the CDR3 is TGCGCCAGCAGCCAAGGGGAGGATGGAAACACCATATATTTT. It yields the protein CASSQGEDGNTIYF.

The gene calls are TRBV28 and TRBJ2-3; 10 bases fit TRBD1. Germline trimming cut 4 bases from V and 4 bases from J; bases unmatched to any gene: 5. Germline lookup yields CDR1 MDHEN and CDR2 SYDVKM. The CDR3 contains 15 residues. The chain's CDR3 is CASSSSGTGADTQYF. The CDR3 DNA reads as TGTGCCAGCAGTTCCTCCGGGACAGGGGCAGATACGCAGTATTTT.

The chain employs TRBV25-1 and TRBJ2-5; 13 nucleotides line up with TRBD2. V dropped 1 base and J dropped 5; count of bases not matched to a gene: 4. The CDR3 totals 16 residues. From germline, CDR1 is MGHDK and CDR2 SYGVNS. The CDR3 bases are TGTGCCAGCAGTGAATTAACTAGCGGGGGGGCGGAGACCCAGTACTTC. As protein: CASSELTSGGAETQYF.

J is TRBJ1-4 and V is TRBV30; 7 bases align to TRBD1. This CDR3 spans 15 amino acids. Per the germline V gene, CDR1 is GTSNPN and CDR2 is SVGIG (reference sequence). Unmatched junction bases numbered 6, after V lost 1 base and J lost 4 bases. CDR3 nucleotide sequence: TGTGCCTGGAGTGGGAGGACAGGCGGTAATGAAAAACTGTTTTTT. Translating it yields CAWSGRTGGNEKLFF.

This clone was observed a handful of times. The genes are TRBV30 and TRBJ1-1, with D maybe TRBD1 (6 bases). Germline CDR1 is GTSNPN and CDR2 is SVGIG (reference sequence). The CDR3 has 12 amino acids. The V and J ends lost 5 bases and 8 bases respectively, with 15 bases between them. As DNA, the CDR3 is TGTGCCTGGGGGGGGCAGGGACTAGAAGCTTTCTTT. Its protein product is CAWGGQGLEAFF. The whole variable domain, filled in from reference TRBV30 and TRBJ1-1, reads SQTIHQWPATLVQPVGSPLSLECTVEGTSNPNLYWYRQAAGRGLQLLFYSVGIGQISSEVPQNLSASRPQDRQFILSSKKLLLSDSGFYLCAWGGQGLEAFFGQGTRLTVV.

The V and J genes are TRBV12-3 or TRBV12-4 and TRBJ2-3; 9 nucleotides match TRBD2. The J segment lost 14 bases and the V segment lost 5 bases, leaving 8 bases of the junction unmatched. The CDR3 consists of 12 residues. The CDR3 region is CASSTSGTSTYF. The DNA of the CDR3 is TGTGCCAGCAGTACCTCCGGGACTAGCACGTATTTT.

The V and J genes are TRBV19 and TRBJ2-5; unclear D gene. V was cut by 1 base and J by 2 bases, with 8 bases left in between. CDR1 is LNHDA, CDR2 SQIVND, per germline (reference sequence). CDR3 length: 14 residues. DNA for the CDR3: TGTGCCAGTAGTATAGCTACCGATCAAGAGACCCAGTACTTC. Its protein is CASSIATDQETQYF.

The rearrangement uses TRBV11-3 and TRBJ1-1; D is unresolved. Germline V gene data show CDR1 as SGHNT and CDR2 as YENEEA. The CDR3 has 15 residues. Trimming removed 1 base at V and 6 bases at J, with 15 bases between. CDR3 residues: CASSLGGGYSSEAFF. CDR3 bases: TGTGCCAGCAGCTTAGGCGGAGGGTATAGTTCTGAAGCTTTCTTT.

The chain uses TRBV9 and TRBJ2-2; 10 nucleotides agree with TRBD1. The CDR3 totals 16 residues. Germline assignment: CDR1 SGDLS and CDR2 YYNGEE. The ends lost 3 bases at V and 5 bases at J; junction bases unmatched: 7. The CDR3 DNA reads TGTGCCAGCAGCGGCCCCAGGGGACAGGGGACCGGGGAGCTGTTTTTT. Protein sequence: CASSGPRGQGTGELFF.

This clone was picked up one time. The J gene is TRBJ1-1, the V gene TRBV19; a possible D gene is TRBD1 (5 bases). Germline V CDR1 and CDR2: LNHDA, SQIVND (reference sequence). The CDR3 is made up of 14 amino acids. The V end lost 3 bases, the J end lost 6 bases, and 14 bases lay between the germline ends. CDR3 amino acids: CASSINSGGAEAFF. In nucleotides, the CDR3 is TGTGCCAGTAGTATTAACTCCGGAGGGGCTGAAGCTTTCTTT.

The chain has TRBV5-1 and TRBJ2-1; D perhaps matches TRBD2 (6 bases). Germline V CDR1 and CDR2: SGHRS, YFSETQ. This CDR3 region has 15 residues. The V end was cut by 2 bases, the J end by 2 bases, with 11 bases between. The CDR3 reads CASSFVADPYNEQFF. CDR3 DNA sequence: TGCGCCAGCAGCTTTGTAGCGGACCCCTACAATGAGCAGTTCTTC.

V is TRBV6-1 and J is TRBJ2-7; D is unclear. The CDR3 spans 13 residues. V was shortened by 2 bases and J by 0 bases, with 5 bases between the two germline ends. The germline V gene encodes CDR1 MNHNS and CDR2 SASEGT. CDR3 sequence (DNA): TGTGCCAGCAGTGAATGGAGCTCCTACGAGCAGTACTTC. It is translated as CASSEWSSYEQYF.

The chain carries TRBV2 and TRBJ1-1; unclear D gene. This CDR3 spans 11 amino acids. Between the trimmed V and J ends, which lost 8 bases and 3 bases, there was a span of 7 bases. Germline CDR1 and CDR2: SNHLY and FYNNEI. CDR3 region: CASGGYTEAFF. DNA of the CDR3: TGTGCCAGCGGAGGTTACACTGAAGCTTTCTTT.

This sequence joins TRBV5-1 and TRBJ2-1; 7 bases agree with TRBD2. Unmatched junction bases numbered 0, after V lost 0 bases and J lost 3 bases. The germline V gene has CDR1 SGHRS and CDR2 YFSETQ. The CDR3 sequence is 14 residues long. The CDR3 region is CASSLGGGYNEQFF. CDR3 nucleotide sequence: TGCGCCAGCAGCTTGGGCGGGGGCTACAATGAGCAGTTCTTC.

The V gene is TRBV30, the J gene TRBJ2-7, with 9 bases aligning to TRBD2. This CDR3 region has 17 residues. The V segment lost 0 bases and the J segment 4 bases; nucleotides outside the gene matches: 13. Germline V gene data show CDR1 as GTSNPN and CDR2 as SVGIG (reference sequence). The CDR3 loop reads CAWSVLASGALGYEQYF. The CDR3, as DNA: TGTGCCTGGAGTGTACTGGCTAGCGGGGCCTTGGGGTACGAGCAGTACTTC.